The clone carrying this T cell receptor (beta chain) was seen only once. Using immunoSEQ multiplex PCR, the repertoire was profiled, and TCRdb retains in-frame clones only, with some absent. The data hold around 24,000 clones, with less than 90% observed a single time. These data belong to a study of lymphopenia after photon versus proton radiotherapy. The V end lost 6 bases, the J end lost 4 bases, and 10 bases lay between the germline ends. CDR1 is SGHVS, CDR2 FNYEAQ, per germline. The CDR3 contains 13 residues. The sample was peripheral blood, taken from a patient treated with photon-based radiotherapy. V is TRBV7-6 and J is TRBJ1-5; maybe TRBD1 (5 bases). This clonotype originated in a woman aged 45 to 65 with pancreatic cancer. Here the CDR3 DNA reads TGTGCCAGCAGTCGGGGGGGGAATCAGCCCCAGCATTTT. It specifies CASSRGGNQPQHF. Using reference TRBV7-6 and TRBJ1-5 for the parts outside the CDR3, the full variable domain is GAGVSQSPRYKVTKRGQDVALRCDPISGHVSLYWYRQALGQGPEFLTYFNYEAQQDKSGLPNDRFSAERPEGSISTLTIQRTEQRDSAMYRCASSRGGNQPQHFGDGTRLSIL.